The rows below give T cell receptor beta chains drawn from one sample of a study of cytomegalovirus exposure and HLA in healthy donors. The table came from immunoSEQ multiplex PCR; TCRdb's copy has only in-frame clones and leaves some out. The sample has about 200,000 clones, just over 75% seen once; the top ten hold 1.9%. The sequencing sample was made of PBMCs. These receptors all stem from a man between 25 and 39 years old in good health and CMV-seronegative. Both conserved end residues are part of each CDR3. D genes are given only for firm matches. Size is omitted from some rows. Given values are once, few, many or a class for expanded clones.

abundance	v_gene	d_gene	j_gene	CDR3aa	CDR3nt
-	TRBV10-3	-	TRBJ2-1	CAITSLGLGEQFF	TGTGCCATCACCTCACTAGGGTTGGGGGAGCAGTTCTTC
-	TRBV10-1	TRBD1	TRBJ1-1	CASSESMNRGNTEAFF	TGCGCCAGCAGTGAGTCGATGAACAGGGGGAACACTGAAGCTTTCTTT
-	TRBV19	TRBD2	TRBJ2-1	CASSIQGTRRNEQFF	TGTGCCAGTAGTATCCAAGGGACTAGAAGAAATGAGCAGTTCTTC
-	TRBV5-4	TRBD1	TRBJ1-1	CASSSDAGGVWSAFF	TGTGCCAGCAGCAGTGACGCAGGGGGCGTCTGGAGCGCTTTCTTT
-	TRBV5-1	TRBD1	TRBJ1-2	CASSLGDSAIHPYGYTF	TGCGCCAGCAGCTTGGGGGACAGTGCAATTCACCCTTATGGCTACACCTTC
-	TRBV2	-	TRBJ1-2	CATYLRPGARAYTF	TGTGCCACCTACTTGAGGCCAGGGGCTAGAGCTTACACCTTC
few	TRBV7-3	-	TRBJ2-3	CASSLQGHTDTQYF	TGTGCCAGCAGCTTACAGGGGCACACAGATACGCAGTATTTT
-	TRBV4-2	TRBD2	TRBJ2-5	CASSQASLVASGRVGETQYF	TGTGCCAGCAGCCAAGCCAGCCTTGTAGCTAGCGGGAGGGTTGGGGAGACCCAGTACTTC
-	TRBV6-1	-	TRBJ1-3	CASLTDSGNTIYF	TGTGCCAGCTTGACAGACTCTGGAAACACCATATATTTT
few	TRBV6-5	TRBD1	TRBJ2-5	CASRPGTGGLETQYF	TGTGCCAGCAGACCGGGGACAGGGGGGTTGGAGACCCAGTACTTC
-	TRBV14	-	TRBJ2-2	CASSQFQAQRELFF	TGTGCCAGCAGCCAATTCCAGGCCCAACGAGAGCTGTTTTTT
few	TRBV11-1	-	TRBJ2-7	CASSVHPASGYEQYF	TGTGCCAGCAGCGTCCACCCGGCCTCGGGATACGAGCAGTACTTC
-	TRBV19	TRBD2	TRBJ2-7	CASTPSSGAYSGYEQYF	TGTGCCAGTACCCCTAGTAGCGGGGCTTATAGTGGGTACGAGCAGTACTTC
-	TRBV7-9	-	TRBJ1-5	CASSLGGSQPQHF	TGTGCCAGCAGCTTGGGCGGGTCTCAGCCCCAGCATTTT
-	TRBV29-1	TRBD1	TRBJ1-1	CSAMKTGMGTEAFF	TGCAGCGCTATGAAGACAGGGATGGGCACTGAAGCTTTCTTT
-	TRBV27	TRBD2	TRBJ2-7	CASKLAGGSYEQYF	TGTGCCAGCAAACTAGCGGGAGGTTCCTACGAGCAGTACTTC
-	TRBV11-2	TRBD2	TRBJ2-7	CASTDRAGRIYEQYF	TGTGCCAGCACCGACCGAGCGGGACGCATCTACGAGCAGTACTTC
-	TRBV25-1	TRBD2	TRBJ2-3	CASSGTSGRSAYTDTQYF	TGTGCCAGCAGTGGAACTAGCGGGAGGTCCGCATACACAGATACGCAGTATTTT
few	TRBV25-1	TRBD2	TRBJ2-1	CASSDSGPYNEQFF	TGTGCCAGCAGTGATAGCGGGCCCTACAATGAGCAGTTCTTC
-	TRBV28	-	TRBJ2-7	CASSSGFDEQYF	TGTGCCAGCAGTTCAGGGTTCGACGAGCAGTACTTC
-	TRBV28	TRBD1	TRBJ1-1	CASSPLSGQGARNTEAFF	TGTGCCAGCAGCCCCCTGTCGGGACAGGGGGCGCGGAACACTGAAGCTTTCTTT
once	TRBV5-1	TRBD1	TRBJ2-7	CASNPGTGGFYEQYF	TGCGCCAGCAATCCCGGGACAGGGGGCTTTTACGAGCAGTACTTC
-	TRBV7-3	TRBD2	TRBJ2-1	CASSSPPREGQFF	TGTGCCAGCAGCTCTCCCCCCAGGGAGGGGCAGTTCTTC
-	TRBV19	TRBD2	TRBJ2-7	CASSRETSGRYEQYF	TGTGCCAGTAGTAGGGAGACTAGCGGAAGATACGAGCAGTACTTC
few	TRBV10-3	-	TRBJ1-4	CATAFGAVEKLFF	TGTGCCACCGCATTTGGGGCAGTGGAAAAACTGTTTTTT
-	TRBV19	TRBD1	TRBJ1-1	CASSVFQGQDAEAFF	TGTGCCAGTAGCGTATTTCAGGGACAGGACGCTGAAGCTTTCTTT
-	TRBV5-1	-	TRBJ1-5	CASSLGPGLGSNQPQHF	TGCGCCAGCAGCCTGGGCCCGGGGTTGGGCAGCAATCAGCCCCAGCATTTT
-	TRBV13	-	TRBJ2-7	CASSELGGVNEQYF	TGTGCCAGCAGCGAATTAGGGGGGGTGAACGAGCAGTACTTC
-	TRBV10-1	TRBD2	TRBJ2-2	CASSESGGANTGELFF	TGCGCCAGCAGTGAGTCGGGAGGGGCGAACACCGGGGAGCTGTTTTTT
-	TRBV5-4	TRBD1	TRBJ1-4	CASSATGREKLFF	TGTGCCAGCAGCGCGACAGGGAGGGAAAAACTGTTTTTT
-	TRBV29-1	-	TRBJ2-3	CSVEERRTDTQYF	TGCAGCGTTGAGGAGAGACGCACAGATACGCAGTATTTT
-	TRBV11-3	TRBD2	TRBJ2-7	CASSPGLAGSNNEQYF	TGTGCCAGCAGCCCAGGACTAGCGGGATCTAACAACGAGCAGTACTTC
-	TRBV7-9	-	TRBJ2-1	CASTLRGGSYNEQFF	TGTGCCAGCACCCTAAGGGGGGGATCCTACAATGAGCAGTTCTTC
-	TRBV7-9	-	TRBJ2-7	CASSLDLGVLYEQYF	TGTGCCAGCAGCTTAGATCTAGGTGTCCTGTACGAGCAGTACTTC
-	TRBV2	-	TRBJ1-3	CASSERGSGNTIYF	TGTGCCAGCAGTGAACGAGGTTCTGGAAACACCATATATTTT
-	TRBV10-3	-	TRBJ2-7	CAISSTKDSLYEQYF	TGTGCCATCAGTTCGACGAAGGACAGCCTTTACGAGCAGTACTTC
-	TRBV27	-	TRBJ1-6	CASSLVHQGYNSPLHF	TGTGCCAGCAGTTTAGTTCATCAGGGCTATAATTCACCCCTCCACTTT